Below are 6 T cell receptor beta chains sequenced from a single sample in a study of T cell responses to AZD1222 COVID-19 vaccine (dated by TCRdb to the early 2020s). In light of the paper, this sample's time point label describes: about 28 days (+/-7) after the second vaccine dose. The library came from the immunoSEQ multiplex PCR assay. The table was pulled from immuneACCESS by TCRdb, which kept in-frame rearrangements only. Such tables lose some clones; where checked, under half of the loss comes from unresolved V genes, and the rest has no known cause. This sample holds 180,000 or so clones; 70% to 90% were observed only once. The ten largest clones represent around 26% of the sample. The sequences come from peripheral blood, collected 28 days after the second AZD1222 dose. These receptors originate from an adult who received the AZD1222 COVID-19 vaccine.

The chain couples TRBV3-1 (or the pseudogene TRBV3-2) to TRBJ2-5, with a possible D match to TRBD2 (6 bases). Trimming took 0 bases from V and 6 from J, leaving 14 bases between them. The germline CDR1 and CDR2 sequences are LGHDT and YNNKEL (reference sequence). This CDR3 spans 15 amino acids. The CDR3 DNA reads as TGTGCCAGCAGCCAAGATAAGCGGGCGGAAAAGACCCAGTACTTC. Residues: CASSQDKRAEKTQYF.

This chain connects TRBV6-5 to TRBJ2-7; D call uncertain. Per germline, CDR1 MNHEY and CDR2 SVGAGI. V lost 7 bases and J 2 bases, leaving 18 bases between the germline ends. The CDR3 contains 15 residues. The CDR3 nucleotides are TGTGCCAGCAATCGGATCGGCCACACACCCTACGAGCAGTACTTC. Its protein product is CASNRIGHTPYEQYF.

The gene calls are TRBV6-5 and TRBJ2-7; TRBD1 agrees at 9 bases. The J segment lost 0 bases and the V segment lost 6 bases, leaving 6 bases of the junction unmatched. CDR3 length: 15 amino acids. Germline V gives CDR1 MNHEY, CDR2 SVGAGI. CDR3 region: CASRSGQGSSYEQYF. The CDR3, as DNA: TGTGCCAGCAGGTCCGGACAGGGGAGCTCCTACGAGCAGTACTTC.

DNA for the CDR3: TGTGCCAGCTCAACCCTGGACGCCCCGATGCTCCCAGCTTTCTTT. The encoded protein is CASSTLDAPMLPAFF. The chain uses TRBV28 and TRBJ1-1; the D is unclear. The V end lost 8 bases, the J end lost 10 bases, and 26 bases lay between the germline ends. Germline V gives CDR1 MDHEN, CDR2 SYDVKM. The CDR3 loop spans 15 amino acids.

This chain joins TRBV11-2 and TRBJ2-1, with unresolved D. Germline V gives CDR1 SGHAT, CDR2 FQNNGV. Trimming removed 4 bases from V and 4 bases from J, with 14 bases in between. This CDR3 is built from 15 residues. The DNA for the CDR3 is TGTGCCAGCAGCTCCCGACTTGTGGGTTACAATGAGCAGTTCTTC. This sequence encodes CASSSRLVGYNEQFF.

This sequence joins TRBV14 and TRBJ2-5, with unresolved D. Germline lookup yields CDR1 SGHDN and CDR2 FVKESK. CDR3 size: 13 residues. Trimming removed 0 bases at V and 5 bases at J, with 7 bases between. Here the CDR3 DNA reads TGTGCCAGCAGCCAAGATATCGGGGAGACCCAGTACTTC. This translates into CASSQDIGETQYF.